Listed below are T cell receptor beta chains from one sample, sequenced in a study of cytomegalovirus exposure and HLA in healthy donors. This table comes from immunoSEQ multiplex PCR, and its TCRdb copy is limited to in-frame clones, with some not included. Here the sample spans tens of thousands of clones, 44% being singletons. Sequenced sample: PBMCs. The receptor source for this set is a woman between 45 and 65 years old in good health and CMV-seronegative. Both conserved end residues are part of each CDR3. The order of the fields is J gene, V gene, D gene, clone size, CDR3 length, CDR3 DNA, CDR3 protein. D genes are given only for firm matches. Clone size is stated in some rows and not others, as once, few, many or a class when expanded.

J: TRBJ2-1
V: TRBV6-6
D: NA
size: NA
length: 15
DNA: TGTGCCAGCAGTTACCCTCTAGCGTCCTACAATGAGCAGTTCTTC
CDR3: CASSYPLASYNEQFF

J: TRBJ2-7
V: TRBV18
D: TRBD1
size: NA
length: 14
DNA: TGTGCCAGCTCAGTGACGACAGGGAACTACGAGCAGTACTTC
CDR3: CASSVTTGNYEQYF

J: TRBJ2-1
V: TRBV6-5
D: TRBD2
size: few
length: 15
DNA: TGTGCCAGCAGTTATACTAGCGGGGGGAACAATGAGCAGTTCTTC
CDR3: CASSYTSGGNNEQFF

J: TRBJ2-1
V: TRBV7-2
D: TRBD2
size: once
length: 14
DNA: TGTGCCAGCAGCCCGGGGGACTACTACAATGAGCAGTTCTTC
CDR3: CASSPGDYYNEQFF

J: TRBJ2-3
V: TRBV5-1
D: TRBD2
size: NA
length: 18
DNA: TGCGCCAGCAGCTTCCCTACCCCGACTAGCGGGGGCACAGATACGCAGTATTTT
CDR3: CASSFPTPTSGGTDTQYF

J: TRBJ2-3
V: TRBV10-2
D: TRBD1
size: NA
length: 13
DNA: TGCGCCAGCAGCGGACAGGGCACAGATACGCAGTATTTT
CDR3: CASSGQGTDTQYF

J: TRBJ1-3
V: TRBV1
D: NA
size: few
length: 18
DNA: TGCACCAGCAGCCAAGATTGGCAGACTTTATTCTCTGGAAACACCATATATTTT
CDR3: CTSSQDWQTLFSGNTIYF

J: TRBJ1-5
V: TRBV5-1
D: NA
size: few
length: 15
DNA: TGCGCCAGCAGCTTGGCTTCATCAGGGGAACAGCCCCAGCATTTT
CDR3: CASSLASSGEQPQHF

J: TRBJ1-1
V: TRBV19
D: NA
size: once
length: 13
DNA: TGTGCCAGTAGCCCCGACAGGAGGTATGAAGCTTTCTTT
CDR3: CASSPDRRYEAFF

J: TRBJ2-3
V: TRBV29-1
D: TRBD2
size: NA
length: 15
DNA: TGCAGCGTCCGCACCGGGACTAGGGGCACAGATACGCAGTATTTT
CDR3: CSVRTGTRGTDTQYF

J: TRBJ1-1
V: TRBV10-3
D: TRBD1
size: NA
length: 13
DNA: TGTGCCTCGACAGGGAAAGCGAACACTGAAGCTTTCTTT
CDR3: CASTGKANTEAFF

J: TRBJ2-7
V: TRBV27
D: NA
size: NA
length: 14
DNA: TGTGCCAGCAGTTTAGGGCAGGGGAGATACGAGCAGTACTTC
CDR3: CASSLGQGRYEQYF

J: TRBJ1-2
V: TRBV28
D: TRBD1
size: few
length: 16
DNA: TGTGCCAGCAGTTTCCTCTCGGGACAGGGTAACTATGGCTACACCTTC
CDR3: CASSFLSGQGNYGYTF

J: TRBJ1-1
V: TRBV6-4
D: NA
size: few
length: 13
DNA: TGTGCCAGCAGTGGGGAGTCTGGCACTGAAGCTTTCTTT
CDR3: CASSGESGTEAFF

J: TRBJ2-7
V: TRBV4-2
D: TRBD2
size: NA
length: 15
DNA: TGTGCCAGCAGCCCCCCTCTAGCGGGAGGGCCGGAGCAGTACTTC
CDR3: CASSPPLAGGPEQYF

J: TRBJ1-2
V: TRBV6-1
D: TRBD1
size: NA
length: 16
DNA: TGTGCCAGCAGTGAAGCGCACCGGGACAGGCCCTATGGCTACACCTTC
CDR3: CASSEAHRDRPYGYTF

J: TRBJ1-4
V: TRBV9
D: TRBD1
size: NA
length: 16
DNA: TGTGCCAGCAGCGGTCCAGGGACAGGGGGTTTAGAAAAACTGTTTTTT
CDR3: CASSGPGTGGLEKLFF

J: TRBJ1-2
V: TRBV7-8
D: NA
size: few
length: 16
DNA: TGTGCCAGCAGCCCCTACCGGGTCGAATCTAACTATGGCTACACCTTC
CDR3: CASSPYRVESNYGYTF

J: TRBJ1-1
V: TRBV18
D: TRBD1
size: few
length: 15
DNA: TGTGCCAGCTCACCGGGACAGACCATGAACACTGAAGCTTTCTTT
CDR3: CASSPGQTMNTEAFF

J: TRBJ2-7
V: TRBV13
D: TRBD2
size: few
length: 17
DNA: TGTGCCAGCACCCAAATGGCCCCGGGACTAGCGCAATACGAGCAGTACTTC
CDR3: CASTQMAPGLAQYEQYF

J: TRBJ1-3
V: TRBV5-4
D: NA
size: few
length: 14
DNA: TGTGCCAGCAGGGAGTCCCTCTCTGGAAACACCATATATTTT
CDR3: CASRESLSGNTIYF

J: TRBJ2-3
V: TRBV30
D: TRBD1
size: NA
length: 12
DNA: TGTGCCTGGAGCGGGACAGCGGATACGCAGTATTTT
CDR3: CAWSGTADTQYF

J: TRBJ1-2
V: TRBV5-6
D: NA
size: NA
length: 14
DNA: TGTGCCAGCAGCTTGGGGACAGTGGGGTATGGCTACACCTTC
CDR3: CASSLGTVGYGYTF

J: TRBJ2-5
V: TRBV30
D: TRBD2
size: NA
length: 12
DNA: TGTGCCTCAGCATTAGCGGGAGAGACCCAGTACTTC
CDR3: CASALAGETQYF

J: TRBJ1-5
V: TRBV6-1
D: NA
size: few
length: 14
DNA: TGTGCCAGCGGAGGAGGGTCTAGCAATCAGCCCCAGCATTTT
CDR3: CASGGGSSNQPQHF

J: TRBJ2-1
V: TRBV28
D: TRBD1
size: few
length: 18
DNA: TGTGCCAGCACCGTTGACAGGGGGAGCGAGCGTACTACAGGTGAGCAGTTCTTC
CDR3: CASTVDRGSERTTGEQFF

J: TRBJ2-1
V: TRBV7-6
D: TRBD2
size: few
length: 19
DNA: TGTGCCAGCAGCTCTTTGCAGGGCGGTGGGACTAGCGGGAACAATGAGCAGTTCTTC
CDR3: CASSSLQGGGTSGNNEQFF

J: TRBJ2-5
V: TRBV29-1
D: NA
size: few
length: 13
DNA: TGCAGCGGATACAGGGCCCCCCAAGAGACCCAGTACTTC
CDR3: CSGYRAPQETQYF

J: TRBJ1-5
V: TRBV7-8
D: NA
size: NA
length: 17
DNA: TGTGCCAGCAGCCCATCCTTCTGGGGGGAGAGAAATCAGCCCCAGCATTTT
CDR3: CASSPSFWGERNQPQHF

J: TRBJ2-7
V: TRBV29-1
D: TRBD1
size: NA
length: 12
DNA: TGCAGCGGGGGACAGGGGGCGGGCGAGCAGTACTTC
CDR3: CSGGQGAGEQYF

J: TRBJ2-2
V: TRBV30
D: TRBD2
size: NA
length: 14
DNA: TGTGCCTGGAGTGTGGGACTACCCACCGGGGAGCTGTTTTTT
CDR3: CAWSVGLPTGELFF

J: TRBJ2-1
V: TRBV18
D: NA
size: few
length: 13
DNA: TGTGCCAGCTCACCCCCGGCGCGGGATGAGCAGTTCTTC
CDR3: CASSPPARDEQFF

J: TRBJ1-3
V: TRBV6-5
D: TRBD1
size: few
length: 13
DNA: TGTGCCAGCCAACAGGGGGCTGGAAACACCATATATTTT
CDR3: CASQQGAGNTIYF

J: TRBJ2-7
V: TRBV7-8
D: TRBD2
size: NA
length: 18
DNA: TGTGCCAGCAGCTTAGCGCCGGGCGGGAGGTCCTCCTTGAACGAGCAGTACTTC
CDR3: CASSLAPGGRSSLNEQYF

J: TRBJ1-2
V: TRBV19
D: NA
size: NA
length: 11
DNA: TGTGCCAGTAGTACGGGGGGCGGCTACACCTTC
CDR3: CASSTGGGYTF

J: TRBJ2-5
V: TRBV12-2
D: NA
size: few
length: 18
DNA: TGTGCAAGTCGCCTTCGCCCGCGTGCGGGGCGCATCGAGGAGACCCAGTACTTC
CDR3: CASRLRPRAGRIEETQYF

J: TRBJ2-3
V: TRBV6-4
D: NA
size: NA
length: 13
DNA: TGTGCCAGCAGTGACACTAGCACAGATACGCAGTATTTT
CDR3: CASSDTSTDTQYF

J: TRBJ2-3
V: TRBV27
D: TRBD2
size: few
length: 16
DNA: TGTGCCAGCAACCCCGGACTAGCGGGAGTCAGAGATACGCAGTATTTT
CDR3: CASNPGLAGVRDTQYF

J: TRBJ1-2
V: TRBV28
D: TRBD1
size: NA
length: 15
DNA: TGTGCCAGCAGTTCCGTGGCAGGGGGTGCCTATGGCTACACCTTC
CDR3: CASSSVAGGAYGYTF

J: TRBJ1-1
V: TRBV4-1
D: TRBD1
size: NA
length: 15
DNA: TGCGCCAGCAGCCAAGCATACAGGGGGCGGACTGAAGCTTTCTTT
CDR3: CASSQAYRGRTEAFF

J: TRBJ1-5
V: TRBV19
D: TRBD1
size: NA
length: 15
DNA: TGTGCCAGTAGTACGGGGACAGGGTACAATCAGCCCCAGCATTTT
CDR3: CASSTGTGYNQPQHF

J: TRBJ2-6
V: TRBV5-4
D: NA
size: few
length: 15
DNA: TGTGCCAGCAGCTTGGTGGGGCAGGGGGCCAACGTCCTGACTTTC
CDR3: CASSLVGQGANVLTF

J: TRBJ1-5
V: TRBV5-8
D: NA
size: once
length: 12
DNA: TGTGCCAGCAGCTTGGGGGCGGGGTCCCAGCATTTT
CDR3: CASSLGAGSQHF

J: TRBJ1-2
V: TRBV19
D: TRBD1
size: few
length: 15
DNA: TGTGCCAGTAGGGGGGCTACGGACAGGTTCTATGGCTACACCTTC
CDR3: CASRGATDRFYGYTF

J: TRBJ2-5
V: TRBV5-4
D: NA
size: NA
length: 15
DNA: TGTGCCAGCAGCTTGGAATGGTGGACAGAGGAGACCCAGTACTTC
CDR3: CASSLEWWTEETQYF

J: TRBJ2-7
V: TRBV7-6
D: TRBD1
size: NA
length: 15
DNA: TGTGCCAGCAGCTTGGGACAGACACCTTCCTACGAGCAGTACTTC
CDR3: CASSLGQTPSYEQYF

J: TRBJ2-5
V: TRBV29-1
D: TRBD2
size: NA
length: 13
DNA: TGCAGCGTTGAAGGCGGGAGGGGGGAGACCCAGTACTTC
CDR3: CSVEGGRGETQYF

J: TRBJ1-1
V: TRBV21-1
D: NA
size: NA
length: 16
DNA: TGTGCCAGCAGTTCCTTTCTTTGCTTAACGGCGGCTGAAGCTTTCTTT
CDR3: CASSSFLCLTAAEAFF

J: TRBJ1-1
V: TRBV28
D: NA
size: few
length: 12
DNA: TGTGCCAGCACCAATCGGGACACTGAAGCTTTCTTT
CDR3: CASTNRDTEAFF

J: TRBJ1-1
V: TRBV30
D: NA
size: NA
length: 12
DNA: TGTGCCTGGAGTGTAACAGACCTTGAAGCTTTCTTT
CDR3: CAWSVTDLEAFF

J: TRBJ1-5
V: TRBV19
D: NA
size: NA
length: 14
DNA: TGTGCCAGTAACCGGGGGTACAGCAATCAGCCCCAGCATTTT
CDR3: CASNRGYSNQPQHF

J: TRBJ2-2
V: TRBV27
D: TRBD2
size: NA
length: 17
DNA: TGTGCCAGCACCACGGGACTAGCGGGAGCTATCGCCGGGGAGCTGTTTTTT
CDR3: CASTTGLAGAIAGELFF

J: TRBJ2-3
V: TRBV2
D: TRBD2
size: few
length: 15
DNA: TGTGCCAGCAGTCCCGGGAGGCTGGACACAGATACGCAGTATTTT
CDR3: CASSPGRLDTDTQYF

J: TRBJ1-2
V: TRBV19
D: NA
size: NA
length: 14
DNA: TGTGCCAGTAGTATAGTGGCCAGCGTCTATGGCTACACCTTC
CDR3: CASSIVASVYGYTF

J: TRBJ2-7
V: TRBV28
D: NA
size: NA
length: 13
DNA: TGTATTAGCAGCGGCGGGTACGCCTACGAGCAGTACTTC
CDR3: CISSGGYAYEQYF